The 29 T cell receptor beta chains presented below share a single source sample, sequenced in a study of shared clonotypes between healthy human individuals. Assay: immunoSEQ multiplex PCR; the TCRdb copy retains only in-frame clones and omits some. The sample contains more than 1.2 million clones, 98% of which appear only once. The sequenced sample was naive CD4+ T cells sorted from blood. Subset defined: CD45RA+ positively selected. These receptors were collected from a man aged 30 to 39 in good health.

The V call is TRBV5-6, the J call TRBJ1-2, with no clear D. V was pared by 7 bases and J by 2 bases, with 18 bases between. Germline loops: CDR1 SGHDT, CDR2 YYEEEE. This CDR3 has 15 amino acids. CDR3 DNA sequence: TGTGCCAGCTCCCAAGGACCCGACTTGAACTATGGCTACACCTTC. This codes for CASSQGPDLNYGYTF.

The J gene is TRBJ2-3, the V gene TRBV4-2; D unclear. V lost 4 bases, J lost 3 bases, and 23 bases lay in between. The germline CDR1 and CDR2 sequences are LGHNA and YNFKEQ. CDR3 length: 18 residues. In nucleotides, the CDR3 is TGTGCCAGCAGCCCAAGGGTTCCCGAAAGGTTTAAGACAGATACGCAGTATTTT. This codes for CASSPRVPERFKTDTQYF.

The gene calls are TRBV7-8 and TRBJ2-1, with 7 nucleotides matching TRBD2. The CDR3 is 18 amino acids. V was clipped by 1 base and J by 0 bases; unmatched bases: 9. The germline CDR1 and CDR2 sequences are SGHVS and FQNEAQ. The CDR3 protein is CASSLVVAAGPSYNEQFF. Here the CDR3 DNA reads TGTGCCAGCAGCTTAGTTGTCGCAGCGGGGCCCTCCTACAATGAGCAGTTCTTC. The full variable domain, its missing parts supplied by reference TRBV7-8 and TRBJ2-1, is GAGVSQSPRYKVAKRGQDVALRCDPISGHVSLFWYQQALGQGPEFLTYFQNEAQLDKSGLPSDRFFAERPEGSVSTLKIQRTQQEDSAVYLCASSLVVAAGPSYNEQFFGPGTRLTVL.

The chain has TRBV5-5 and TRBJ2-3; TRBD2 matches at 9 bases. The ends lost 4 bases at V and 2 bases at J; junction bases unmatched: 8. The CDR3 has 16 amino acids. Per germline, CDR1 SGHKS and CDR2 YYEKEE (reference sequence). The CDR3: CASSPGTSPITDTQYF. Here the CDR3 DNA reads TGTGCCAGCAGCCCCGGGACTAGCCCCATCACAGATACGCAGTATTTT.

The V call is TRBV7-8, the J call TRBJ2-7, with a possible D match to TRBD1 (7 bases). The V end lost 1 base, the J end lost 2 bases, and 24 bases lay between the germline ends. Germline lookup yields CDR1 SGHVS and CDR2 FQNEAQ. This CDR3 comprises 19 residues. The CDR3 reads CASSLVFGWAGTETYEQYF. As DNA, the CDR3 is TGTGCCAGCAGCTTAGTCTTCGGGTGGGCGGGGACAGAGACCTACGAGCAGTACTTC.

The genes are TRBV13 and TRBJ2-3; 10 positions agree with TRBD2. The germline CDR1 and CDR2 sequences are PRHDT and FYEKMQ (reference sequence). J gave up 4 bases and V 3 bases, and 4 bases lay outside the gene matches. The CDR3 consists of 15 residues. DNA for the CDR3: TGTGCCAGCAGCTTCTTCGGACTAGCGGCAGATACGCAGTATTTT. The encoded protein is CASSFFGLAADTQYF.

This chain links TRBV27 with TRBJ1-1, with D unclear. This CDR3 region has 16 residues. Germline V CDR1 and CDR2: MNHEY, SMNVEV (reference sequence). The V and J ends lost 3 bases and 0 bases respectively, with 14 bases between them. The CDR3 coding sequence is TGTGCCAGCAGTTTTGCGGCAGTCCCTTTGAACACTGAAGCTTTCTTT. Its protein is CASSFAAVPLNTEAFF.

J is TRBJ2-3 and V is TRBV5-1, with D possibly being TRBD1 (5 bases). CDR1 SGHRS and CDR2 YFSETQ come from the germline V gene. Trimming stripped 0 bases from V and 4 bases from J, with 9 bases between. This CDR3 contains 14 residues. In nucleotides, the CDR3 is TGCGCCAGCAGCTTGGCAGGGAACCCAGATACGCAGTATTTT. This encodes CASSLAGNPDTQYF.

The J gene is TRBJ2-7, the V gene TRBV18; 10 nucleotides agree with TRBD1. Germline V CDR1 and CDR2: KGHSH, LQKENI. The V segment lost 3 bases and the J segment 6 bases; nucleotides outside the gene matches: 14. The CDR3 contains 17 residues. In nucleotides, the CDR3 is TGTGCCAGCTCACCTGAACTCCCGGGGACAGGGGTCGGCGAGCAGTACTTC. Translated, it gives CASSPELPGTGVGEQYF. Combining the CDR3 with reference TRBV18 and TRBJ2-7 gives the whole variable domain NAGVMQNPRHLVRRRGQEARLRCSPMKGHSHVYWYRQLPEEGLKFMVYLQKENIIDESGMPKERFSAEFPKEGPSILRIQQVVRGDSAAYFCASSPELPGTGVGEQYFGPGTRLTVT.

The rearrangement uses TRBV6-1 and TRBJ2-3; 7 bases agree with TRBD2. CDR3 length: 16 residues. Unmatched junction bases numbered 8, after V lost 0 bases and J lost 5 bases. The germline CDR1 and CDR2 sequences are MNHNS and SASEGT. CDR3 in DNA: TGTGCCAGCAGTGAAGCAAGTGACCCGGGAGGAGATACGCAGTATTTT. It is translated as CASSEASDPGGDTQYF.

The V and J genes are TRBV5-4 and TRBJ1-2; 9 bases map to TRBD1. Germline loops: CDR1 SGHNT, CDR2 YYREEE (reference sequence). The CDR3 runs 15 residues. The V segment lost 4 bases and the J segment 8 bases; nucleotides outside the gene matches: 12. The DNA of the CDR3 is TGTGCCAGCAGCATAGGACAGGGGAATATCGGGGGCTACACCTTC. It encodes CASSIGQGNIGGYTF.

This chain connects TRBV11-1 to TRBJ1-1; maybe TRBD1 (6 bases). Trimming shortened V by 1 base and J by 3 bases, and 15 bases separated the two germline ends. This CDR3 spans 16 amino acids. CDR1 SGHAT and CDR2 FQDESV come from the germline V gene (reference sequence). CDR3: CASSLGIGGPDTEAFF. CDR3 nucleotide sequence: TGTGCCAGCAGCTTAGGGATTGGGGGCCCGGACACTGAAGCTTTCTTT.

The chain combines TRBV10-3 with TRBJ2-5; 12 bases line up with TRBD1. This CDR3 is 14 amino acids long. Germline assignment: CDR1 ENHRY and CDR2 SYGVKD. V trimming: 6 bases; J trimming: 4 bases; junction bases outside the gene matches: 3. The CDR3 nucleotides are TGTGCCATCAGAGGGACAGGGGGCGGAGAGACCCAGTACTTC. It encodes CAIRGTGGGETQYF.

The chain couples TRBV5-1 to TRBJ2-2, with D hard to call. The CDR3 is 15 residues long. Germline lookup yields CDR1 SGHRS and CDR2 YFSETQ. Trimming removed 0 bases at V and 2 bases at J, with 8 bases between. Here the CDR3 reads CASSLDARNTGELFF. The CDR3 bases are TGCGCCAGCAGCTTGGACGCCAGAAACACCGGGGAGCTGTTTTTT.

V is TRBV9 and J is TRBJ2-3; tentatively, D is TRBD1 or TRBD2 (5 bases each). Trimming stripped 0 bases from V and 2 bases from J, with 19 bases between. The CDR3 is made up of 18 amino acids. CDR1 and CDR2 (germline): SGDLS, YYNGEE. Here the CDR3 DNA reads TGTGCCAGCAGCGTAGGAGGGCGAGGGGCTGGATACACAGATACGCAGTATTTT. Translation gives CASSVGGRGAGYTDTQYF.

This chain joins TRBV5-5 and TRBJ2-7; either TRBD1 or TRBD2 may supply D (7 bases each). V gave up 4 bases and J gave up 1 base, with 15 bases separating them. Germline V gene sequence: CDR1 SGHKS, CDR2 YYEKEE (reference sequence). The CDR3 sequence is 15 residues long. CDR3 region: CASSGTEGGSYEQYF. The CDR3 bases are TGTGCCAGCAGCGGGACAGAGGGAGGGTCCTACGAGCAGTACTTC. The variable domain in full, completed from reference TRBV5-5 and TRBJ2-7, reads DAGVTQSPTHLIKTRGQQVTLRCSPISGHKSVSWYQQVLGQGPQFIFQYYEKEERGRGNFPDRFSARQFPNYSSELNVNALLLGDSALYLCASSGTEGGSYEQYFGPGTRLTVT.

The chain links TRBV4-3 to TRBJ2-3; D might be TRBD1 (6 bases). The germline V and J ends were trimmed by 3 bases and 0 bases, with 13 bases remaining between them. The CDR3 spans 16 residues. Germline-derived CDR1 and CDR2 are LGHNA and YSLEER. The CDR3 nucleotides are TGCGCCAGCAGCCACTACAGGGAAGGTAGCACAGATACGCAGTATTTT. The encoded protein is CASSHYREGSTDTQYF.

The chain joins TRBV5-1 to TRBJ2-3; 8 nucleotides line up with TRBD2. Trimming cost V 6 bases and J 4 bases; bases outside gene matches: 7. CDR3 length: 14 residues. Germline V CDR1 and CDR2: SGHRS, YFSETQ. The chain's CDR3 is CASKELAAPDTQYF. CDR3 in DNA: TGCGCCAGCAAGGAACTAGCGGCCCCAGATACGCAGTATTTT.

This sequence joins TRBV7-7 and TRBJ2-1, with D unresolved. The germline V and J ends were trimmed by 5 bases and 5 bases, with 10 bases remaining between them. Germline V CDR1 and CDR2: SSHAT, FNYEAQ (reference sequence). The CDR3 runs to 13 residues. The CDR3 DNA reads TGTGCCAGCAGCCCCTCCATTAACAATGAGCAGTTCTTC. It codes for CASSPSINNEQFF. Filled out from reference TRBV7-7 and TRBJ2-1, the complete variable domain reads GAGVSQSPRYKVTKRGQDVTLRCDPISSHATLYWYQQALGQGPEFLTYFNYEAQPDKSGLPSDRFSAERPEGSISTLTIQRTEQRDSAMYRCASSPSINNEQFFGPGTRLTVL.

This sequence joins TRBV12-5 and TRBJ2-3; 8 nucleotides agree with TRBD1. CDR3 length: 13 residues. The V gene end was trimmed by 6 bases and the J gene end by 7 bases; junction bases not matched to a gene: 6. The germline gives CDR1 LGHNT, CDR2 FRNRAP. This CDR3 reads CASGQGQGNTQYF. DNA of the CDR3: TGTGCTAGTGGCCAAGGACAGGGCAATACGCAGTATTTT.

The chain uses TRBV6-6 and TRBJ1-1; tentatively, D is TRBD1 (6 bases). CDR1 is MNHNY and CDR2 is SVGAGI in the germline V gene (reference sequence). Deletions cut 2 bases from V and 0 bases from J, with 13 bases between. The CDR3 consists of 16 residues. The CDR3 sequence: CASSYPKGGLNTEAFF. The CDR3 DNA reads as TGTGCCAGCAGTTACCCGAAAGGGGGACTGAACACTGAAGCTTTCTTT.

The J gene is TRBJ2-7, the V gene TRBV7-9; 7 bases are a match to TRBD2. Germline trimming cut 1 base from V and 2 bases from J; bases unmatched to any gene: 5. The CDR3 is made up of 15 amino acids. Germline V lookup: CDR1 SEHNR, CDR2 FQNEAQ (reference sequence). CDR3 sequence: CASSLGAGAAYEQYF. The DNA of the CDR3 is TGTGCCAGCAGCTTAGGTGCGGGAGCCGCCTACGAGCAGTACTTC.

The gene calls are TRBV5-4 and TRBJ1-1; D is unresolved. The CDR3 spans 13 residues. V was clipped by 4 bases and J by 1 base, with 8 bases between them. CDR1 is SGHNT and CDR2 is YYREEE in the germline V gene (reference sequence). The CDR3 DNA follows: TGTGCCAGCAGCACTACTACGAACACTGAAGCTTTCTTT. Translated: CASSTTTNTEAFF.

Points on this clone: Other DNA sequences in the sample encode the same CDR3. This CDR3 reads CASSLGAGSSYNEQFF. The CDR3 nucleotides read TGCGCCAGCAGCTTGGGGGCGGGAAGCTCCTACAATGAGCAGTTCTTC. The chain has TRBV5-1 and TRBJ2-1; weak D call: TRBD2 (6 bases). CDR3 size: 16 residues. Germline V gene data show CDR1 as SGHRS and CDR2 as YFSETQ. The V end was cut by 0 bases, the J end by 0 bases, with 10 bases between.

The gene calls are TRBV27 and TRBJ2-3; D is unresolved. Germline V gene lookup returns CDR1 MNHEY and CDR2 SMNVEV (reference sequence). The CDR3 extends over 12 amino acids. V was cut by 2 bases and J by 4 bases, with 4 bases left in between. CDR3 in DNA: TGTGCCAGCAGTTTAACTCCAGATACGCAGTATTTT. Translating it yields CASSLTPDTQYF.

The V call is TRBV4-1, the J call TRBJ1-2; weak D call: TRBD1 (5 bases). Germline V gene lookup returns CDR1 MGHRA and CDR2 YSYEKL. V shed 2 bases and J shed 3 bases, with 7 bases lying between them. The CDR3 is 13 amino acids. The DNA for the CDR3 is TGCGCCAGCAGCCAAACGGGGGACTATGGCTACACCTTC. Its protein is CASSQTGDYGYTF.

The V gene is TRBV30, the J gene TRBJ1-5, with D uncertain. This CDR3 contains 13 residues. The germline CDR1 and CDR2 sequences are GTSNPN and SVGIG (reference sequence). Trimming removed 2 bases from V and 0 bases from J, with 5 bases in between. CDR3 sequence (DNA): TGTGCCTGGAGTTGGGGTAGCAATCAGCCCCAGCATTTT. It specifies CAWSWGSNQPQHF.

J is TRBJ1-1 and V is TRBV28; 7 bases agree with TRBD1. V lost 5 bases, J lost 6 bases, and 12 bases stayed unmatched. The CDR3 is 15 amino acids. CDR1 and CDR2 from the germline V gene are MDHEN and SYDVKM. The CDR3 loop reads CASSLTGTAVPEAFF. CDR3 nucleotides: TGTGCCAGCAGTCTTACCGGGACAGCCGTCCCTGAAGCTTTCTTT.

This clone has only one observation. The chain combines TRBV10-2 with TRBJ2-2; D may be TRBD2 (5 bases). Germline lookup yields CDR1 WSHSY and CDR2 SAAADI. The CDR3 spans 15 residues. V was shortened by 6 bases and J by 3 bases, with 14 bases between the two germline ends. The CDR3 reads CASRLEDFYTGELFF. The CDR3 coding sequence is TGCGCCAGCAGACTGGAGGACTTCTACACCGGGGAGCTGTTTTTT.